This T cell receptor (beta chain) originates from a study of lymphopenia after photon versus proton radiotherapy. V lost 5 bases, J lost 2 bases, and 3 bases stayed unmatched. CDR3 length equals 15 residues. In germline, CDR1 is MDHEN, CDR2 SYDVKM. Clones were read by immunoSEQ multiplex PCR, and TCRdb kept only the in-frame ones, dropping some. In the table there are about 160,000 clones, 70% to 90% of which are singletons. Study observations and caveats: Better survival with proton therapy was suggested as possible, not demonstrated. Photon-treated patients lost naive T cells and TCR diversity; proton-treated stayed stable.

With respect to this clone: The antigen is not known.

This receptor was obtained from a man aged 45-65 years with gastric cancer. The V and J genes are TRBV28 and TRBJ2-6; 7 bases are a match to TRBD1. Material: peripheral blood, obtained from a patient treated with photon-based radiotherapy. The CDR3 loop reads CASSLDRAGANVLTF. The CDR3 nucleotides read TGTGCCAGCAGTCTCGACAGGGCTGGGGCCAACGTCCTGACTTTC.